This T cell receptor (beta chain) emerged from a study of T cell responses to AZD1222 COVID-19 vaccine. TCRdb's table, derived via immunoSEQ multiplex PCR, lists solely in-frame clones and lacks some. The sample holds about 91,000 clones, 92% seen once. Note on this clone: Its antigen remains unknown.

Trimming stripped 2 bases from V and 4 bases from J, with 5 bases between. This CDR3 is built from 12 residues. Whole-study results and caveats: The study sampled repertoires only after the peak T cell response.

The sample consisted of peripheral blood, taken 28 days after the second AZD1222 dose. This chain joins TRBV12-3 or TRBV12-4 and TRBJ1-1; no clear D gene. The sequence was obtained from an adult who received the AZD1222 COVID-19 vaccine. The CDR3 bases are TGTGCCAGCAGTTTAAGGGTCACTGAAGCTTTCTTT. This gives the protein CASSLRVTEAFF.